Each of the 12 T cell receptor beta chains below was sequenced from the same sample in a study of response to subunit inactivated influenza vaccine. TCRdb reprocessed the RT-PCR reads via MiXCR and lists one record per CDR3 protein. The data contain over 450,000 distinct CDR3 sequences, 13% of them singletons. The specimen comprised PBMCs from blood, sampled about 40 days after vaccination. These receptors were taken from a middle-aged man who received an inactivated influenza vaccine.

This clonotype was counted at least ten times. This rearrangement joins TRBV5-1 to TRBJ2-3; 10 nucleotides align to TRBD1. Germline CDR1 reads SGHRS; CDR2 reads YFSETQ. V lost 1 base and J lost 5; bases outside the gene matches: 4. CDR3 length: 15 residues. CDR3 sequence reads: CASSLWDRGGDTQYF. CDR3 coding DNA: TGCGCCAGCAGCTTGTGGGACAGGGGTGGAGATACGCAGTATTTT.

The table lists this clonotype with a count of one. CDR3 nucleotide sequence: TGTGCCAGCAGTTACTTTATTTCCGGATCTCATAGCAATCAGCCCCAGCATTTT. Translation: CASSYFISGSHSNQPQHF. V gene TRBV6-2 or TRBV6-3 combines with J gene TRBJ1-5; D not certain. Between the trimmed V and J ends, which lost 1 base and 0 bases, there was a span of 16 bases. Per germline, CDR1 MNHEY and CDR2 SVGEGT. CDR3 size: 18 residues.

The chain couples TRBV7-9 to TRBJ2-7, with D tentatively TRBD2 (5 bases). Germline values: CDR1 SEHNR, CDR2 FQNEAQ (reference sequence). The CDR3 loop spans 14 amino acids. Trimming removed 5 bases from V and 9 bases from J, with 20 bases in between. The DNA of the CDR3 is TGTGCCAGCAGCGGTAGAGGAGGTGTTACCGTGCAGTACTTC. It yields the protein CASSGRGGVTVQYF.

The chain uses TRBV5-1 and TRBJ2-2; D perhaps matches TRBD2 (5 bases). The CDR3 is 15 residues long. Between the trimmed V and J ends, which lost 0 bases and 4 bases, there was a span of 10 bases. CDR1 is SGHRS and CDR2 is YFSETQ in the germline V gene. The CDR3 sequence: CASSLVAEGTGELFF. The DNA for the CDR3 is TGCGCCAGCAGCTTGGTTGCCGAGGGCACCGGGGAGCTGTTTTTT.

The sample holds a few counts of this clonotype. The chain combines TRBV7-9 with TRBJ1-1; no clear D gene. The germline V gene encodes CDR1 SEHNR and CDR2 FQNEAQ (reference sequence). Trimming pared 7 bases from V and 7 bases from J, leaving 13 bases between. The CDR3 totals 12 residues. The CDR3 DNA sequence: TGTGCCAGCACCCCGCGCAGAGATGAAGCTTTCTTT. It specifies CASTPRRDEAFF.

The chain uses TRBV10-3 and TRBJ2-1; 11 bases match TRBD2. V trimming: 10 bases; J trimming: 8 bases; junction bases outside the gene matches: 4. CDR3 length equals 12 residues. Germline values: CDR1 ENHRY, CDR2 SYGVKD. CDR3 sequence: CASTSGRDEQFF. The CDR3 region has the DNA TGTGCCAGCACTAGCGGGAGAGATGAGCAGTTCTTC.

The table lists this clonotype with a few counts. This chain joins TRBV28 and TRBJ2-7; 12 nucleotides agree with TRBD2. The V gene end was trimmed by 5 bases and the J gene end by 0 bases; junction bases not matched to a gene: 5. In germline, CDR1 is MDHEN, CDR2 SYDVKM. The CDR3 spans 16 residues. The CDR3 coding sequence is TGTGCCAGCAGTCCCCAGGGACTAGCGGGCTCCTACGAGCAGTACTTC. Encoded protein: CASSPQGLAGSYEQYF.

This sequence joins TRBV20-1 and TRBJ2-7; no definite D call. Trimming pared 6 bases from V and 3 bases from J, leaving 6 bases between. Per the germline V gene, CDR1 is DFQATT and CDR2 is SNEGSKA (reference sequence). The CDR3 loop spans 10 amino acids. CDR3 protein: CSAGSYEQYF. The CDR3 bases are TGCAGTGCGGGTAGCTACGAGCAGTACTTC.

CDR3 sequence: CASGLLIQETQYF. In DNA form, the CDR3 reads TGTGCCAGCGGATTGCTGATCCAAGAGACCCAGTACTTC. The rearrangement joins TRBV7-8 to TRBJ2-5; D is unclear. Germline V gene data show CDR1 as SGHVS and CDR2 as FQNEAQ. The CDR3 consists of 13 residues. The V gene lost 8 bases and the J gene lost 1 base, with 11 bases spanning the gap.

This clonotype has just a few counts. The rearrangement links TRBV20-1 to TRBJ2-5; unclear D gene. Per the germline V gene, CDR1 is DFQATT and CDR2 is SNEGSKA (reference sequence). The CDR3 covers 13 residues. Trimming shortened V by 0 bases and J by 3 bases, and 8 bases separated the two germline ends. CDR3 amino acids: CSARDNLKETQYF. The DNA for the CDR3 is TGCAGTGCTAGAGATAATTTAAAAGAGACCCAGTACTTC.

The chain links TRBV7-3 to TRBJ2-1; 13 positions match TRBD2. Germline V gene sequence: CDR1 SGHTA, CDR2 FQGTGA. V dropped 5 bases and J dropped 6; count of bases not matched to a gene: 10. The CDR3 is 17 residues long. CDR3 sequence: CASSATSGRPPFNEQFF. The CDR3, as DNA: TGTGCCAGCAGCGCGACTAGCGGGAGGCCCCCTTTCAATGAGCAGTTCTTC.

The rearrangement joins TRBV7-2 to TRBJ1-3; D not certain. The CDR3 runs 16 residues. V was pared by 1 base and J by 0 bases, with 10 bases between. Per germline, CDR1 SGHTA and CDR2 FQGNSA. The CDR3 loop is CASSLVVWDSGNTIYF. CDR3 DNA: TGTGCCAGCAGCTTAGTGGTCTGGGACTCTGGAAACACCATATATTTT.